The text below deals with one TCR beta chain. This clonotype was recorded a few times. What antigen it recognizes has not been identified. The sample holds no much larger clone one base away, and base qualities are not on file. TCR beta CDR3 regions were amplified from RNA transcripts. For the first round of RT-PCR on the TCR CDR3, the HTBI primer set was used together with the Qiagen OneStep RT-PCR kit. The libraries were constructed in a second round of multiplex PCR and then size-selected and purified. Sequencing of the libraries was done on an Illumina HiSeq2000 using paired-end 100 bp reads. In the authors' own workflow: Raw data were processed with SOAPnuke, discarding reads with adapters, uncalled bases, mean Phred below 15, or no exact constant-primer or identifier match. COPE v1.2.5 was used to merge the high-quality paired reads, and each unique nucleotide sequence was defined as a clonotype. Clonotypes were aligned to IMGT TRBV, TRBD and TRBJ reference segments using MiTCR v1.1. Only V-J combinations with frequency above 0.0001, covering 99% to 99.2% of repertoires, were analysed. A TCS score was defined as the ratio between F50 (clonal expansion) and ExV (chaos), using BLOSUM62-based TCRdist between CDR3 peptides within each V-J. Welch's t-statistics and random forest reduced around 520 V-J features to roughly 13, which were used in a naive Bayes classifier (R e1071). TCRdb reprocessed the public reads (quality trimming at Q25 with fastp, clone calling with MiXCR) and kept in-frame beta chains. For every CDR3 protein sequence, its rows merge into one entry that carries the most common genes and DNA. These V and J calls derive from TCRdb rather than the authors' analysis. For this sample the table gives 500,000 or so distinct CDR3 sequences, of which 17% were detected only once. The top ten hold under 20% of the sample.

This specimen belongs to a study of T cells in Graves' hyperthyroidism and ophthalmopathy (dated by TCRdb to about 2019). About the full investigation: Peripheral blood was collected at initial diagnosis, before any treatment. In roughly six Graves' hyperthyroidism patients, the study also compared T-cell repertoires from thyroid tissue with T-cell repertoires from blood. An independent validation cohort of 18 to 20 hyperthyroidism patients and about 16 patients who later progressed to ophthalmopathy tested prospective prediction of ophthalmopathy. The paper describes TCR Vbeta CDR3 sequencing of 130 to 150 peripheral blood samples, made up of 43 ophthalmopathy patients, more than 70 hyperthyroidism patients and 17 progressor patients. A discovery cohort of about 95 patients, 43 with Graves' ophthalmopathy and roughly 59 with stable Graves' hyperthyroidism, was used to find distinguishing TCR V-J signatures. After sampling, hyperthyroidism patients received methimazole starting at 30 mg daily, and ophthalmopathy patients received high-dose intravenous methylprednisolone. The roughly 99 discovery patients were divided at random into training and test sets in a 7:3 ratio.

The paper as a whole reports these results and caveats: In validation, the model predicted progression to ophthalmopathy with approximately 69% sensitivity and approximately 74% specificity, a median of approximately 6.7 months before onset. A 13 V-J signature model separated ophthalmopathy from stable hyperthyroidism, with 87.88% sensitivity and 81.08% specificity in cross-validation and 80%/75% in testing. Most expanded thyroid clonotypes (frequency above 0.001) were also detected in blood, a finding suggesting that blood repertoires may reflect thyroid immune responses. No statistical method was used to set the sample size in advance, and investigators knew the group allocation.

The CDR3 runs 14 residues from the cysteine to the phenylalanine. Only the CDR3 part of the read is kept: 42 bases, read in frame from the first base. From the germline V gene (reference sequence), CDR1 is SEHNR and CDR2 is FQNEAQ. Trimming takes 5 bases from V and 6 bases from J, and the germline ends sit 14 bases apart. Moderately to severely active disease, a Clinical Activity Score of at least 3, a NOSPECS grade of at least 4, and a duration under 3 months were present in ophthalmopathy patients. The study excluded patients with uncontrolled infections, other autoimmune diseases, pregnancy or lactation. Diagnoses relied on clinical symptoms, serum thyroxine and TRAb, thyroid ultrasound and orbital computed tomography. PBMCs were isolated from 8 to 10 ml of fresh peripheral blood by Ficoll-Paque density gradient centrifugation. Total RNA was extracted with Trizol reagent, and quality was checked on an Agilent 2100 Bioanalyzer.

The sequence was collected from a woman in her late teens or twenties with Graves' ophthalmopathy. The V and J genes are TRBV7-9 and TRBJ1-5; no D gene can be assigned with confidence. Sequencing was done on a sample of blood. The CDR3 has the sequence CASSPKLAVQPQHF. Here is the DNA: TGTGCCAGCAGCCCTAAATTGGCCGTTCAGCCCCAGCATTTT.